Listed below are T cell receptor beta chains from one sample, sequenced in a study of T cell clones after liver transplantation. The repertoire was sequenced with immunoSEQ multiplex PCR; TCRdb's copy has only in-frame clones and lacks some. The data show 15,000 to 20,000 clones, about 84% seen once. The source material was CD8+ T cells from blood, sampled less than 50 months after liver transplant. The receptors here all came from a human patient who received a liver transplant. The T cells may partly be graft donor cells. The CDR3 runs from the conserved cysteine through the conserved F or W. The order of the fields is V gene, clone size, J gene, CDR3 protein. Clone size is stated in some rows and not others, as once, few, many or a class when expanded.

>TRBV5-4|NA|TRBJ1-1
CASSWTGEDTEAFF
>TRBV7-2|NA|TRBJ1-5
CASSKPGDHRNQPQHF
>TRBV13|NA|TRBJ2-3
CASSPRRRDTQYF
>TRBV7-6|NA|TRBJ2-5
CASSPRRDSQETQYF
>TRBV6-5|NA|TRBJ1-3
CASSYSGDPGNTIYF
>TRBV9|NA|TRBJ1-4
CASSVGRTGDEKLFF
>TRBV4-1|NA|TRBJ2-7
CASSQGPAGQQYF
>TRBV7-3|NA|TRBJ2-5
CASSLDGGMETQYF
>TRBV30|NA|TRBJ1-5
CAWSFWGQSNQPQHF
>TRBV28|NA|TRBJ2-1
CASRLLGLAGESGPTNEQFF
>TRBV5-4|NA|TRBJ2-5
CASSSGDSYQETQYF
>TRBV7-3|NA|TRBJ1-3
CASSLDWGRGNTIYF
>TRBV5-1|NA|TRBJ1-2
CASSFPREGNYGYTF
>TRBV6-5|medium-sized|TRBJ2-5
CASSYWRGGDQETQYF
>TRBV27|NA|TRBJ1-2
CASSLSGRGRVYGYTF
>TRBV27|NA|TRBJ1-4
CASSLAWAGDEKLFF
>TRBV7-2|NA|TRBJ1-3
CASSHTSSGNTIYF
>TRBV23-1|NA|TRBJ2-2
CASSQTTGTSGASTGELFF
>TRBV5-8|NA|TRBJ2-7
CASGAGTGYEQYF
>TRBV27|NA|TRBJ2-7
CASRDTGSYEQYF
>TRBV2|NA|TRBJ2-7
CASISVYGTASYEQYF
>TRBV27|NA|TRBJ2-7
CASSLWGGKSYEQYF
>TRBV5-4|NA|TRBJ1-4
CASSLLDGKDNEKLFF
>TRBV6-5|NA|TRBJ2-3
CASRGGLAGTDTQYF
>TRBV19|NA|TRBJ1-3
CASYSPATGNTIYF
>TRBV29-1|NA|TRBJ1-2
CSVLDNYGYTF
>TRBV2|NA|TRBJ2-7
CASSEADRAEYEQYF
>TRBV2|medium-sized|TRBJ1-2
CASSEEGALGAHYGYTF
>TRBV28|NA|TRBJ1-5
CASSIIRDRGINQPQHF
>TRBV7-8|NA|TRBJ1-5
CASSGSGTAYEPQHF
>TRBV28|NA|TRBJ2-7
CASSELAVNYEQYF
>TRBV9|NA|TRBJ2-7
CASTPRDHSYEQYF